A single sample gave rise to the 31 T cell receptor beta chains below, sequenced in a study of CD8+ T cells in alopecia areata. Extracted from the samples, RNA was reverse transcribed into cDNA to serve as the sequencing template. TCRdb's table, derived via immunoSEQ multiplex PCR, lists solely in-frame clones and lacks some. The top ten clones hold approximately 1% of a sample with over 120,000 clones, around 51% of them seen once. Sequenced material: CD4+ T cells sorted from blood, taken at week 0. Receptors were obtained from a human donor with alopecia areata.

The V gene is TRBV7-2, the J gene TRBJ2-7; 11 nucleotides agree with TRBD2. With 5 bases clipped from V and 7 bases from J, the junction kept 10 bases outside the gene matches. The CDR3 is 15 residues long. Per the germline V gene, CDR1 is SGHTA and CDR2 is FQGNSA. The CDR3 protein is CASSRSGLAEREQYF. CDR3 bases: TGTGCCAGCAGCCGTTCGGGACTAGCGGAGAGGGAGCAGTACTTC.

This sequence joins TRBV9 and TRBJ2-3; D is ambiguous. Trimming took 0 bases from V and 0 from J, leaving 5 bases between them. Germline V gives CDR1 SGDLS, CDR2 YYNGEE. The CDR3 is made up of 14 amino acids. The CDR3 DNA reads TGTGCCAGCAGCGTAGATTTGAGCACAGATACGCAGTATTTT. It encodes CASSVDLSTDTQYF.

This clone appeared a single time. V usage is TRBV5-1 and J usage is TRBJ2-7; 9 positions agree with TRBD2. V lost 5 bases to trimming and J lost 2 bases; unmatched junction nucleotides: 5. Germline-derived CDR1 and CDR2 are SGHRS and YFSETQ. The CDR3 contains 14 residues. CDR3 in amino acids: CASRPTSGPYEQYF. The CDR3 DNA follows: TGCGCCAGCAGACCGACTAGCGGACCCTACGAGCAGTACTTC.

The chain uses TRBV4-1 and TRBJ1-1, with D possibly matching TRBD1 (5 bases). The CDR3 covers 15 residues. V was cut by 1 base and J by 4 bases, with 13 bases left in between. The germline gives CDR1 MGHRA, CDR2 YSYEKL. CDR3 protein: CASSQGAARVTEAFF. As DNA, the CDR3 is TGCGCCAGCAGCCAAGGGGCGGCCAGGGTCACTGAAGCTTTCTTT.

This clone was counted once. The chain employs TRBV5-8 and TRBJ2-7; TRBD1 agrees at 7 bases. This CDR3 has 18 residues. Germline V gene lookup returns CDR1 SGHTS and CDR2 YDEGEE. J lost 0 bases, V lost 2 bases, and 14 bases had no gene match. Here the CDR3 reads CASSLLKIWTGASYEQYF. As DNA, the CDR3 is TGTGCCAGCAGCTTACTAAAAATATGGACAGGAGCCTCCTACGAGCAGTACTTC.

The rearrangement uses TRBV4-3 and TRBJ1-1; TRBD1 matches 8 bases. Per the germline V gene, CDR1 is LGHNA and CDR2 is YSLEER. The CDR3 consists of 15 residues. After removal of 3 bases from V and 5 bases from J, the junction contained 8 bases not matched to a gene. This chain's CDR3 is CASSQGDRGQTEAFF. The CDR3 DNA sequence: TGCGCCAGCAGCCAGGGCGACAGGGGCCAAACTGAAGCTTTCTTT.

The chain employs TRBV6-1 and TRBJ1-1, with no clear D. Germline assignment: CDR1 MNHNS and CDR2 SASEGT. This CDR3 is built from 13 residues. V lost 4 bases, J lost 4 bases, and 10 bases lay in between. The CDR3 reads CASSVGPVTEAFF. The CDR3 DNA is TGTGCCAGCAGTGTAGGGCCGGTCACTGAAGCTTTCTTT.

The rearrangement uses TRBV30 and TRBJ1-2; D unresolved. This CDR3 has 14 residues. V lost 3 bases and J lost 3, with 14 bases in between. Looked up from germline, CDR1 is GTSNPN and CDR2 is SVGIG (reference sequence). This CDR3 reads CAWRGGRTYYGYTF. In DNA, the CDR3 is TGTGCCTGGAGAGGAGGGCGGACTTACTATGGCTACACCTTC. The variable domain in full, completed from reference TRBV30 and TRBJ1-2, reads SQTIHQWPATLVQPVGSPLSLECTVEGTSNPNLYWYRQAAGRGLQLLFYSVGIGQISSEVPQNLSASRPQDRQFILSSKKLLLSDSGFYLCAWRGGRTYYGYTFGSGTRLTVV.

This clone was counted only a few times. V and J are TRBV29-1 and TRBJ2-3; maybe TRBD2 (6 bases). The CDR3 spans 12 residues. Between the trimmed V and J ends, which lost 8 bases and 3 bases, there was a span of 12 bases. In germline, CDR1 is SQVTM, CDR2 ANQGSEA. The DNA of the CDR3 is TGCAGCCTTGGTCGGGAGACAGATACGCAGTATTTT. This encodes CSLGRETDTQYF.

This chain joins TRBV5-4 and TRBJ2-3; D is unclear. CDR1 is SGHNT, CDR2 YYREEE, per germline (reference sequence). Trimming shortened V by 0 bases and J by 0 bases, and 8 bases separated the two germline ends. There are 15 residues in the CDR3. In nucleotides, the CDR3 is TGTGCCAGCAGCTTGGCCGCCTCGAGCACAGATACGCAGTATTTT. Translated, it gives CASSLAASSTDTQYF.

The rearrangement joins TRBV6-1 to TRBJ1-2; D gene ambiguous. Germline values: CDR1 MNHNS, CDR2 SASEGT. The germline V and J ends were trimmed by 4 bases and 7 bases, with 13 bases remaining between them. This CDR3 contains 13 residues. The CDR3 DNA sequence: TGTGCCAGCAGTGCCGGGAATTATGGTGGCTACACCTTC. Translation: CASSAGNYGGYTF.

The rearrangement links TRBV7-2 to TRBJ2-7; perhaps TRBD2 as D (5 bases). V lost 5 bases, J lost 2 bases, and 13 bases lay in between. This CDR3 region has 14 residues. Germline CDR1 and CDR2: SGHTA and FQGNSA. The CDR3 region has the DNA TGTGCCAGCAGCGGGAGAGAGCTTCCCTACGAGCAGTACTTC. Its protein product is CASSGRELPYEQYF.

The CDR3 is CASKRTPWPTDTQYF. The DNA of the CDR3 is TGTGCCAGCAAGCGGACCCCTTGGCCCACAGATACGCAGTATTTT. The V and J genes are TRBV27 and TRBJ2-3; D is possibly TRBD2 (5 bases). Germline V CDR1 and CDR2: MNHEY, SMNVEV (reference sequence). V lost 7 bases, J lost 2 bases, and 16 bases lay in between. The length of the CDR3 is 15 residues.

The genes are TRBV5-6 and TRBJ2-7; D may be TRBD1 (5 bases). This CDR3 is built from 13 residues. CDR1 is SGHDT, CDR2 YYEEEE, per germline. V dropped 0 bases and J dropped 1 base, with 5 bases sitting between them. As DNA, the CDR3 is TGTGCCAGCAGCTTGGAGGGGTCCTACGAGCAGTACTTC. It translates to CASSLEGSYEQYF.

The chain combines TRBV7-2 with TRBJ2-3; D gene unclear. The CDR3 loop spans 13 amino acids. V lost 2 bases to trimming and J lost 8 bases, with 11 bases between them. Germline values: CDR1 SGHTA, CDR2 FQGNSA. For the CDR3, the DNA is TGTGCCAGCAGCTTAAGTGACCAGACTACGCAGTATTTT. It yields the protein CASSLSDQTTQYF.

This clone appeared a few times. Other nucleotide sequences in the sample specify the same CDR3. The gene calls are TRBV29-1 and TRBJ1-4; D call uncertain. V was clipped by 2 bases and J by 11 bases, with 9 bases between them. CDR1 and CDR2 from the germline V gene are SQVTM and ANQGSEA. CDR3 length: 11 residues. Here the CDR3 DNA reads TGCAGCGTTGAACAATCAGAGAAACTGTTTTTT. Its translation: CSVEQSEKLFF.

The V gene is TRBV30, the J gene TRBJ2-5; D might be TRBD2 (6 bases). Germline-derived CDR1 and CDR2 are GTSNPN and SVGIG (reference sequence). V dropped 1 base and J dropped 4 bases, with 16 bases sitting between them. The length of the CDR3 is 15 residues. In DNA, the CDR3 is TGTGCCTGGAGTGGCGGGCAGCTGGGGGGAGAGACCCAGTACTTC. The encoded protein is CAWSGGQLGGETQYF.

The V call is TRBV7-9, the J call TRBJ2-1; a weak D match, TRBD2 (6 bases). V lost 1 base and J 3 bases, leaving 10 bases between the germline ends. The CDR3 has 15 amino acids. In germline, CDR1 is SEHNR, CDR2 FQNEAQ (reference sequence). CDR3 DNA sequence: TGTGCCAGCAGCTTAGGCGGGAACAGCTACAATGAGCAGTTCTTC. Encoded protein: CASSLGGNSYNEQFF.

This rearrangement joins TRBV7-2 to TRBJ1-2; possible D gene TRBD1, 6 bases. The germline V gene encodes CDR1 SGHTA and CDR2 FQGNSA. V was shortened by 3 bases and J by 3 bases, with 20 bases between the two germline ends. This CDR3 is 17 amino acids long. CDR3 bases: TGTGCCAGCAGCTTGTCTTCTATCCAGGGGTCGCACTATGGCTACACCTTC. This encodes CASSLSSIQGSHYGYTF.

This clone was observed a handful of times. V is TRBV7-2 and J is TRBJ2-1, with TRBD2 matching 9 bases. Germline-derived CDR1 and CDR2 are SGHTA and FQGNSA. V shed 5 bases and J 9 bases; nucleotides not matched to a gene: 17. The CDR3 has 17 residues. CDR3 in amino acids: CASSRIAGVFRLGEQFF. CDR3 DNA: TGTGCCAGCAGCCGGATAGCGGGAGTTTTCCGGTTGGGTGAGCAGTTCTTC.

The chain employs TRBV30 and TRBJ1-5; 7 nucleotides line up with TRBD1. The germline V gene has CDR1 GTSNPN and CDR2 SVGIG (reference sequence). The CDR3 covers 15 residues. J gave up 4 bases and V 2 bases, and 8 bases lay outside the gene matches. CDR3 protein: CAWSTGQVGNQPQHF. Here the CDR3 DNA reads TGTGCCTGGAGTACCGGACAGGTTGGTAATCAGCCCCAGCATTTT. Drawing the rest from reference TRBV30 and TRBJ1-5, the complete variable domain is SQTIHQWPATLVQPVGSPLSLECTVEGTSNPNLYWYRQAAGRGLQLLFYSVGIGQISSEVPQNLSASRPQDRQFILSSKKLLLSDSGFYLCAWSTGQVGNQPQHFGDGTRLSIL.

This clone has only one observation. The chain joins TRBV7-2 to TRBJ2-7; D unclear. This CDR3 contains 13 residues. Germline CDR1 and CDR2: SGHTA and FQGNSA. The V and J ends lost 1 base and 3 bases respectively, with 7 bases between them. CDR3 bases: TGTGCCAGCAGCTTAGAGTGGGGCTACGAGCAGTACTTC. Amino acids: CASSLEWGYEQYF. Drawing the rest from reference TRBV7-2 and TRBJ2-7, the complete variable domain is GAGVSQSPSNKVTEKGKDVELRCDPISGHTALYWYRQSLGQGLEFLIYFQGNSAPDKSGLPSDRFSAERTGGSVSTLTIQRTQQEDSAVYLCASSLEWGYEQYFGPGTRLTVT.

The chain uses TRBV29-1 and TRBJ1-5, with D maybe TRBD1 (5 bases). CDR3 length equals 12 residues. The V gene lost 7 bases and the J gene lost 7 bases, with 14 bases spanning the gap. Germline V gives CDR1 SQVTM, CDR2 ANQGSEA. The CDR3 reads CSATGAGQPQHF. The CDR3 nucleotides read TGCAGCGCAACAGGAGCGGGACAGCCCCAGCATTTT.

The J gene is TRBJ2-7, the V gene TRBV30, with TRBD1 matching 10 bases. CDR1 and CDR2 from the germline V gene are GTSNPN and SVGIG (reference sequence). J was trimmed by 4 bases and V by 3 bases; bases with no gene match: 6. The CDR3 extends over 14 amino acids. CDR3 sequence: CAWRRRDRGYEQYF. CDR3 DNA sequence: TGTGCCTGGAGGCGGAGGGACAGGGGATACGAGCAGTACTTC. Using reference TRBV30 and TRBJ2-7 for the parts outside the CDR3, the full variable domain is SQTIHQWPATLVQPVGSPLSLECTVEGTSNPNLYWYRQAAGRGLQLLFYSVGIGQISSEVPQNLSASRPQDRQFILSSKKLLLSDSGFYLCAWRRRDRGYEQYFGPGTRLTVT.

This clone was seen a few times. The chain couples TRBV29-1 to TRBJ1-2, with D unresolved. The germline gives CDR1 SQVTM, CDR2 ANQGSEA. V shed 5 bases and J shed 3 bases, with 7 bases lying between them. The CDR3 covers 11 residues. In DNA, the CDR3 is TGCAGCGTTCCCCCGGACTATGGCTACACCTTC. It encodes CSVPPDYGYTF.

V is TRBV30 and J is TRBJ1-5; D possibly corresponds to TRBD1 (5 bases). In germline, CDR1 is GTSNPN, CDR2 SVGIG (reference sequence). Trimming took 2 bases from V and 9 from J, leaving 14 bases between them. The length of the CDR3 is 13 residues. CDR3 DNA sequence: TGTGCCTGGAGTCCCACAGGCGGAGGGCCCCAGCATTTT. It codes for CAWSPTGGGPQHF.

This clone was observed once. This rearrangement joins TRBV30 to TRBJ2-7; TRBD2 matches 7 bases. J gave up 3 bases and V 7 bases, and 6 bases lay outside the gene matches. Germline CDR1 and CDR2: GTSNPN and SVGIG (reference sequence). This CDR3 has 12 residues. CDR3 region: CALGGNGYEQYF. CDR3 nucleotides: TGTGCCTTGGGAGGGAACGGCTACGAGCAGTACTTC.

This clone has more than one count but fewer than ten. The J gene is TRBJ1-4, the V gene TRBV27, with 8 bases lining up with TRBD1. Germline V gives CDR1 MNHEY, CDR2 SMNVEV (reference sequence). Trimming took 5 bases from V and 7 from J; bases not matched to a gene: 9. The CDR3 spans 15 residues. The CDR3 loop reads CASSQRQGSSEKLFF. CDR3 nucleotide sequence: TGTGCCAGCAGTCAGCGACAGGGGAGTAGTGAAAAACTGTTTTTT. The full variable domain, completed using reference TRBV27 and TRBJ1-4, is EAQVTQNPRYLITVTGKKLTVTCSQNMNHEYMSWYRQDPGLGLRQIYYSMNVEVTDKGDVPEGYKVSRKEKRNFPLILESPSPNQTSLYFCASSQRQGSSEKLFFGSGTQLSVL.

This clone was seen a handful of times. The CDR3 loop reads CASSLEVGNYGYTF. The CDR3 coding sequence is TGTGCCAGCAGCTTAGAAGTAGGGAACTATGGCTACACCTTC. The rearrangement joins TRBV7-2 to TRBJ1-2, with D uncertain. The CDR3 contains 14 residues. Germline CDR1 and CDR2: SGHTA and FQGNSA. Trimming shortened V by 1 base and J by 2 bases, and 8 bases separated the two germline ends.

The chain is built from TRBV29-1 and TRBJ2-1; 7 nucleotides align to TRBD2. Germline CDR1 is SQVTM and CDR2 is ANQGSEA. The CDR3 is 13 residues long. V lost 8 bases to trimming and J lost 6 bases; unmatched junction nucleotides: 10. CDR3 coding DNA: TGCAGCCTCAAATCGGGGGGAGGCAATGAGCAGTTCTTC. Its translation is CSLKSGGGNEQFF.

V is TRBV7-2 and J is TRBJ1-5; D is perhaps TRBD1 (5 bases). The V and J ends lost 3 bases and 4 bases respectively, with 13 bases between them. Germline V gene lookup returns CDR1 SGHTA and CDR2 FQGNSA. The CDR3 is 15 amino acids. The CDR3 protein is CASSFRRGENQPQHF. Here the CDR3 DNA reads TGTGCCAGCAGCTTTAGAAGAGGGGAGAATCAGCCCCAGCATTTT.